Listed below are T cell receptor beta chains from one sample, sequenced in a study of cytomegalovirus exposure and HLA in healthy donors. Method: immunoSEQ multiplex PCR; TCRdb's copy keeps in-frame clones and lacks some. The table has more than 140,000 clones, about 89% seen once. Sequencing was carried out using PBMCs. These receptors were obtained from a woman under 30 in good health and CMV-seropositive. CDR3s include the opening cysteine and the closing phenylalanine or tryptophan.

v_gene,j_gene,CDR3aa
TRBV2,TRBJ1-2,CASTPTNRDSGYTF
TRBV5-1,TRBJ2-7,CASSNSLDEQYF
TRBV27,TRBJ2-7,CASPLVGRERNREQYF
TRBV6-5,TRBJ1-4,CASSNTGVGEKLFF
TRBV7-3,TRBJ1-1,CASSLSSGLNTEAFF
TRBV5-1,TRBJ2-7,CASSLGGLAGSSYEQYF
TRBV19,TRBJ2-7,CASSDGGVREQYF
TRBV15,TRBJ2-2,CATSRARGPNTGELFF
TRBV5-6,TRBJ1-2,CASSLVQGARGYGYTF
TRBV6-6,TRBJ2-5,CASSYSRGRGETQYF
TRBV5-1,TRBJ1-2,CASSLQGNYGYTF
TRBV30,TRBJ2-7,CAWSFAGNYEQYF
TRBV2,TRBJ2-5,CASSEDQNETQYF
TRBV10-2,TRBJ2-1,CASALTGNEQFF
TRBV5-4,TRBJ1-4,CASSLGTGGNEKLFF
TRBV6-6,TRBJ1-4,CASSAALNPNEKLFF
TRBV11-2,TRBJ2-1,CASSLRDSSSYNEQFF
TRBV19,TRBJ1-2,CASSVRGLSYGYTF
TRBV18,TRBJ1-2,CASSTTSTGSYGYTF
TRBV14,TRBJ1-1,CASSHTGTGGKAFF
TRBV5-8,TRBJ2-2,CASSLEGGPSTGELFF
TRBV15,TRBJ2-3,CATSGGAGASTDTQYF
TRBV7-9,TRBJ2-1,CASSFGAGGLGQFF
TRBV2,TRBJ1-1,CASSERQGTYPGTEAFF
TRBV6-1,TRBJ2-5,CASSVEPQETQYF
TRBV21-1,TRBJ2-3,CASSKTSGTSPNDPNSTDTQYF
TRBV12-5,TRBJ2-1,CASAFGLAGADEQFF
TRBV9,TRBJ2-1,CASSPIGGGSNEQFF
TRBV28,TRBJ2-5,CASSLMTGLETQYF
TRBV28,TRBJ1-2,CASSRPNAGGDLNYGYTF
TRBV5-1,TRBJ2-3,CASKPDTSTDTQYF
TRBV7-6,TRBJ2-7,CASSPGTSGASYEQYF
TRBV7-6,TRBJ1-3,CASSLVGQPGNTIYF
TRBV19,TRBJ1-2,CASTRVRTNYGYTF
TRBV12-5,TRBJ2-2,CASGLVTSGVSGELFF
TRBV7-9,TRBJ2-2,CASTNLVERELFF
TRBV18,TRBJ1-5,CASSRTGGSQPQHF
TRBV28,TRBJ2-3,CAWGQLVSDTQYF
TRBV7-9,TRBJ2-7,CASSPGTSRAEQYF
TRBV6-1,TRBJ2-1,CASSDYPGLAGGRNEQFF
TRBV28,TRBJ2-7,CASSDTDRTYEQYF
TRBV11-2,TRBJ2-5,CASSLVGLAETQYF